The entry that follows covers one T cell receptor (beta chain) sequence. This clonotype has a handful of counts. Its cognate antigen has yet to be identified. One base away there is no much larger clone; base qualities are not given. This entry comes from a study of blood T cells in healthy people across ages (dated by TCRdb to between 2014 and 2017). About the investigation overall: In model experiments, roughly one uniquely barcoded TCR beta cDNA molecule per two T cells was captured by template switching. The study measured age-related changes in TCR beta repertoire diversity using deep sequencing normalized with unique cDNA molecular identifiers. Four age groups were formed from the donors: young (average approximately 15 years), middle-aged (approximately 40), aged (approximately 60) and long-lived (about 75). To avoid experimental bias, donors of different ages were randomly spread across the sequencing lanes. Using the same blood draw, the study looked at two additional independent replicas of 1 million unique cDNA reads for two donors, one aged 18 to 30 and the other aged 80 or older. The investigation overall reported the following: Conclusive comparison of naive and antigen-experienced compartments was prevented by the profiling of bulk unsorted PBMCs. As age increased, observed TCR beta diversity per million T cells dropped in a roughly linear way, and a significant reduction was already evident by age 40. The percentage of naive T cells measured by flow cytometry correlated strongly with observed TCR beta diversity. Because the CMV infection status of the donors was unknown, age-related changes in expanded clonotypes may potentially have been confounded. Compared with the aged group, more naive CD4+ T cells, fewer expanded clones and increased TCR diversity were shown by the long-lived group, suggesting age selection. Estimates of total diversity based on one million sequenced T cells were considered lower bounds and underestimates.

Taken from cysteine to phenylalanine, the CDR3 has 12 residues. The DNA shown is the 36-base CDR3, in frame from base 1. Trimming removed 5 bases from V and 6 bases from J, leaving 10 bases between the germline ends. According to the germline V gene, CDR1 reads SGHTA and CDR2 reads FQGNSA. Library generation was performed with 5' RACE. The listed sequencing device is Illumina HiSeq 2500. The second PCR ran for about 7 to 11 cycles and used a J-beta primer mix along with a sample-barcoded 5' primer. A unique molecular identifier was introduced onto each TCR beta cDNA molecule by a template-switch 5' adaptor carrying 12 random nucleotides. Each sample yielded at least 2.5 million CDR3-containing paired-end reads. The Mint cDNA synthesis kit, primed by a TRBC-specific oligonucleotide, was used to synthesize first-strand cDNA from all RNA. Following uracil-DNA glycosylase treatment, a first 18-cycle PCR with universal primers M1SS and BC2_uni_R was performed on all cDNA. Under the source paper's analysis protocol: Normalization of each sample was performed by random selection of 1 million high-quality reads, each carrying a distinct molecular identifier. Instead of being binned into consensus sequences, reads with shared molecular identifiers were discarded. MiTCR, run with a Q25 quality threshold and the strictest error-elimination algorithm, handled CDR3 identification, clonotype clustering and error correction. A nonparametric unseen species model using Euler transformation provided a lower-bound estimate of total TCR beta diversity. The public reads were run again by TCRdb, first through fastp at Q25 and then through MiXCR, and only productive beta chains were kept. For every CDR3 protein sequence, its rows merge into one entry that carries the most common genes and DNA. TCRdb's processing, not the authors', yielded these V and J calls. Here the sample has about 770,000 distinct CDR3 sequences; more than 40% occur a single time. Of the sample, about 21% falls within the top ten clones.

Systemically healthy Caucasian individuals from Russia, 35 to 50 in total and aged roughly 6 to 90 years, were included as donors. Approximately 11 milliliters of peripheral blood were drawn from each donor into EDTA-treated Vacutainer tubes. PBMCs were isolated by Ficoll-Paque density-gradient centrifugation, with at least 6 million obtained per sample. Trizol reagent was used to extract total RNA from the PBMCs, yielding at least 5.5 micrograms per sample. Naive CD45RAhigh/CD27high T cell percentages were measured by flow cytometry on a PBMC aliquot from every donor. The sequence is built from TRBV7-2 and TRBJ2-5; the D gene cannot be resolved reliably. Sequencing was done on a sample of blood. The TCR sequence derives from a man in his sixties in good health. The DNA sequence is TGTGCCAGCAGCCTCGACGAACAGACCCAGTACTTC. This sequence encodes CASSLDEQTQYF. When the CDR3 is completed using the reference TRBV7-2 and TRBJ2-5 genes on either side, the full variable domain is GAGVSQSPSNKVTEKGKDVELRCDPISGHTALYWYRQSLGQGLEFLIYFQGNSAPDKSGLPSDRFSAERTGGSVSTLTIQRTQQEDSAVYLCASSLDEQTQYFGPGTRLLVL.